One sample yielded the 4 T cell receptor beta chains listed below, sequenced in a study of T cells in Graves' hyperthyroidism and ophthalmopathy. Amplification yielded TCR beta CDR3 regions, with RNA transcripts as the source. The HTBI set primed first-round TCR CDR3 RT-PCR. TCRdb called the multiplex PCR reads again in MiXCR, with one record for every CDR3 protein. The sample carries around 520,000 distinct CDR3 sequences, 13% to 15% recorded once. Sequencing input: blood. These TCRs come from a young woman with Graves' hyperthyroidism.

In its sample, this clonotype was seen many times. V usage is TRBV11-2 and J usage is TRBJ2-3; no reliable D call. The CDR3 runs 15 residues. V lost 3 bases and J 4 bases, leaving 14 bases between the germline ends. Germline CDR1 is SGHAT and CDR2 is FQNNGV. The CDR3 DNA reads as TGTGCCAGCAGCTTTGGGTTGGGTTACGCAGATACGCAGTATTTT. This encodes CASSFGLGYADTQYF.

Only a few counts were recorded for this clonotype. The CDR3 bases are TGCGCCAGCAGCACCGGGACGGTGGTGTCTGGAAACACCATATATTTT. Encoded protein: CASSTGTVVSGNTIYF. The V and J genes are TRBV5-1 and TRBJ1-3, with D possibly TRBD1 on 5 matching bases. The germline V and J ends were trimmed by 4 bases and 1 base, with 15 bases remaining between them. The CDR3 consists of 16 residues. Germline V lookup: CDR1 SGHRS, CDR2 YFSETQ.

This rearrangement joins TRBV9 to TRBJ2-2; 8 bases fit TRBD2. The CDR3 covers 16 residues. CDR1 is SGDLS and CDR2 is YYNGEE in the germline V gene. V was clipped by 2 bases and J by 3 bases; unmatched bases: 6. Here the CDR3 reads CASSVRAGDDTGELFF. The CDR3 DNA sequence: TGTGCCAGCAGCGTGAGAGCGGGAGACGACACCGGGGAGCTGTTTTTT.

The J gene is TRBJ1-2, the V gene TRBV2, with D unresolved. CDR1 is SNHLY, CDR2 FYNNEI, per germline. This CDR3 region has 17 residues. The germline V and J ends were trimmed by 2 bases and 4 bases, with 20 bases remaining between them. This chain's CDR3 is CASSEIPALLLLYGYTF. CDR3 DNA sequence: TGTGCCAGCAGTGAAATACCTGCCCTACTGCTCCTCTATGGCTACACCTTC. Full variable domain (missing parts from reference TRBV2 and TRBJ1-2): EPEVTQTPSHQVTQMGQEVILRCVPISNHLYFYWYRQILGQKVEFLVSFYNNEISEKSEIFDDQFSVERPDGSNFTLKIRSTKLEDSAMYFCASSEIPALLLLYGYTFGSGTRLTVV.